This TCR beta chain was observed in a study of Graves' ophthalmopathy and Graves' hyperthyroidism. Using RNA transcripts, the TCR beta CDR3 regions were amplified. Amplification began with first-round RT-PCR using HTBI primers, then second-round multiplex PCR was performed. Each CDR3 protein is one row after TCRdb ran MiXCR on the multiplex PCR reads. Seen here are about 740,000 distinct CDR3 sequences, about 44% observed once, and the top ten hold around 40%. This clonotype was seen repeatedly, ten times or more. Its target is unknown. Patients with other autoimmune diseases, uncontrolled infections, pregnancy or lactation were excluded. The PBMCs originated from more than 8 ml of fresh peripheral blood. This CDR3 is 14 amino acids long. The ends were cut back, 2 bases at V and 7 bases at J, with 15 bases in the middle. In germline, CDR1 is SGHTA, CDR2 FQGTGA. Study conclusions and caveats: Using a 13-signature model, the authors split ophthalmopathy from stable hyperthyroidism, with around 85% sensitivity and around 76% specificity.

Source material: peripheral blood. The chain combines TRBV7-3 with TRBJ2-7; the D gene could be TRBD1 or TRBD2 (7 bases each). The sequence was obtained from an adult man with Graves' ophthalmopathy. Here the CDR3 reads CASSLGGRGGEQYF. Here the CDR3 DNA reads TGTGCCAGCAGCTTAGGCGGCAGGGGGGGAGAGCAGTACTTC.